The rows below give T cell receptor beta chains drawn from one sample of a study of blood T cell repertoires in COVID-19. Sequencing was performed with immunoSEQ multiplex PCR; in TCRdb, only in-frame clones are kept and a portion is missing. The table includes hundreds of thousands of clones, roughly 80% detected once. The specimen sequenced was peripheral blood. All receptors come from a woman older than 75 with acute or convalescent COVID-19. Both conserved end residues are part of each CDR3.

v_call: TRBV19
cdr3_aa: CASSRGTSGDNEQFF

v_call: TRBV4-1
cdr3_aa: CASSGGTSGSTDTQYF

v_call: TRBV27
cdr3_aa: CASSLGGAGTDTQYF

v_call: TRBV7-8
cdr3_aa: CASSFTGTSGASSYEQYF

v_call: TRBV9
cdr3_aa: CASSVGGGSNEKLFF

v_call: TRBV28
cdr3_aa: CASSPVAPPKAFF

v_call: TRBV28
cdr3_aa: CASSSGQSGANVLTF

v_call: TRBV11-1
cdr3_aa: CASSPQGNYGYTF

v_call: TRBV4-1
cdr3_aa: CASSQASGGPEQYF

v_call: TRBV3-1/TRBV3-2
cdr3_aa: CASSQRHADTQYF

v_call: TRBV11-1
cdr3_aa: CASSLAGLAGANSYEQYF

v_call: TRBV29-1
cdr3_aa: CSVLDWLGEQYF

v_call: TRBV18
cdr3_aa: CASSPTQRGFTEAFF

v_call: TRBV15
cdr3_aa: CATSREGGYEQYF

v_call: TRBV28
cdr3_aa: CASSLTFQGTGGIADTDTQYF

v_call: TRBV27
cdr3_aa: CASRVSGTGAPTNEKLFF

v_call: TRBV2
cdr3_aa: CASQTGTSTDTQYF

v_call: TRBV30
cdr3_aa: CAWRGGGRTGELFF

v_call: TRBV25-1
cdr3_aa: CASSPGSYNSPLHF

v_call: TRBV19
cdr3_aa: CASSFFRTREDEQFF

v_call: TRBV5-4
cdr3_aa: CASSLVGLDTQYF

v_call: TRBV11-2
cdr3_aa: CASSIGSSGVETQYF

v_call: TRBV5-1
cdr3_aa: CASSPSGGSINEKLFF

v_call: TRBV5-4
cdr3_aa: CASSLGQGKSPLHF

v_call: TRBV19
cdr3_aa: CASSGIGGDSNEQFF

v_call: TRBV7-2
cdr3_aa: CASSPPGSPETQYF

v_call: TRBV4-1
cdr3_aa: CASSQDNRGRAPLHF

v_call: TRBV18
cdr3_aa: CASSPSPTNEKLFF

v_call: TRBV20-1
cdr3_aa: CSASNALIGGPGDTQYF

v_call: TRBV5-1
cdr3_aa: CASSLFAGGQGAVNRLNTEAFF

v_call: TRBV19
cdr3_aa: CASSMVQGRAEAFF

v_call: TRBV9
cdr3_aa: CASSVSTGTYNEQFF

v_call: TRBV5-1
cdr3_aa: CASSLAREQFF

v_call: TRBV5-1
cdr3_aa: CASSLAVSTEAFF

v_call: TRBV9
cdr3_aa: CASSPSGTSSREQYF

v_call: TRBV4-1
cdr3_aa: CASSRGGSDTEAFF

v_call: TRBV7-8
cdr3_aa: CASSLRETGNTIYF

v_call: TRBV7-9
cdr3_aa: CASSLALLAPETQYF

v_call: TRBV7-3
cdr3_aa: CASSLTGSETQYF

v_call: TRBV3-1/TRBV3-2
cdr3_aa: CASRHSWDHGGETQYF

v_call: TRBV18
cdr3_aa: CASSRDNSGNTIYF

v_call: TRBV28
cdr3_aa: CASSPRDTSYEQYF

v_call: TRBV2
cdr3_aa: CASSDAGTGNTIYF

v_call: TRBV6-5
cdr3_aa: CASSRLAHTGELFF

v_call: TRBV5-5
cdr3_aa: CASSLAAGQTYTDTQYF

v_call: TRBV5-1
cdr3_aa: CASSLFGQANSPLHF

v_call: TRBV3-1/TRBV3-2
cdr3_aa: CASSQSLTYNSPLHF

v_call: TRBV12-3/TRBV12-4
cdr3_aa: CASSLRETQPQHF

v_call: TRBV19
cdr3_aa: CASSIDLFGTGASLGQFF

v_call: TRBV7-6
cdr3_aa: CAKKPGTNNSPLHF

v_call: TRBV2
cdr3_aa: CASSRDFADTQYF

v_call: TRBV30
cdr3_aa: CAWTGGQIYEQYF

v_call: TRBV10-3
cdr3_aa: CASLAGSSYNEQFF

v_call: TRBV12-3/TRBV12-4
cdr3_aa: CASSFDFNQPQHF

v_call: TRBV21-1
cdr3_aa: CASSKVVTWGDQPQHF

v_call: TRBV28
cdr3_aa: CASSPTGRAVMGGYTF

v_call: TRBV9
cdr3_aa: CASSVEPGKPQHF